This TCR beta chain was identified in a study of graft-versus-host responses after intestinal transplantation. Germline CDR1 is GTSNPN and CDR2 is SVGIG (reference sequence). The V end was cut by 0 bases, the J end by 0 bases, with 11 bases between. This CDR3 contains 15 residues. Concerning this clone itself: Its matching antigen is unknown.

This table comes from immunoSEQ multiplex PCR, and its TCRdb copy is limited to in-frame clones, with some not included. The sample shows tens of thousands of clones, roughly 90% of them seen only once. The TCR originated in a human donor who was the organ donor for an intestinal transplant. The chain employs TRBV30 and TRBJ1-2; the D is unclear. This material consisted of unstimulated CD8+ T cells sorted from spleen or lymph node cells, taken before transplant. CDR3 bases: TGTGCCTGGAGTGTTGGCACAGCTGCTAACTATGGCTACACCTTC. This encodes CAWSVGTAANYGYTF. Complete variable domain (other parts from reference TRBV30 and TRBJ1-2): SQTIHQWPATLVQPVGSPLSLECTVEGTSNPNLYWYRQAAGRGLQLLFYSVGIGQISSEVPQNLSASRPQDRQFILSSKKLLLSDSGFYLCAWSVGTAANYGYTFGSGTRLTVV.